The present T cell receptor beta chain was sequenced within a study of T-cell memory formation after mild COVID-19. TCRdb analysed the 5' RACE reads with MiXCR anew, one entry per CDR3 protein. This sample yields 35,000 to 50,000 distinct CDR3 sequences, of which 6.1% are seen a single time; 0.81% belongs to the top ten. Study outcomes and limitations: Clones that shrank (day 15 to 85) were balanced CD4/CD8, whereas later expanders leaned CD4+. The study found contracting CD4+ clones mainly in CM and EM and contracting CD8+ clones in EMRA. SARS-CoV-2 specificity of second-wave clones peaking day 37 was unconfirmed.

This clonotype was observed a handful of times. Its antigen is currently unknown. V was clipped by 6 bases and J by 15 bases, with 15 bases between them. CDR3 length: 11 amino acids. Looked up from germline, CDR1 is KGHSH and CDR2 is LQKENI. The TCR originated in an adult who had mild COVID-19 (a few samples of this study predate the infection). Cell type and time point are not known. This chain links TRBV18 with TRBJ2-1; D possibly corresponds to TRBD1 (5 bases). The sample comprised PBMCs or a T cell subset sorted from them (not recorded which). CDR3 region: CASSPDKVRFF. CDR3 DNA: TGTGCCAGCTCCCCGGACAAGGTTAGGTTCTTC.